This entry describes one T cell receptor beta chain. The target antigen is unknown. The entry originates in a study of T cells in localized non-small cell lung cancer. V dropped 5 bases and J dropped 4 bases, with 12 bases sitting between them. Germline assignment: CDR1 SGHTA and CDR2 FQGTGA. The CDR3 totals 13 residues. The study, taken as a whole, reports: Uninvolved adjacent lung had the highest recorded T cell clonality, with tumor below it. Paired adjacent lung recovered a median approximately 57 of the top 100 tumor clones. Blood T cell density predicted longer survival; adjacent-lung clonality, shorter. Owing to sequencing of a solitary tumor region, heterogeneity cannot be discounted.

The repertoire was sequenced with immunoSEQ multiplex PCR; TCRdb's copy has only in-frame clones and lacks some. The sample comprises some 130,000 clones, about 89% of which are singletons, and around 1.7% rests with the top ten. The genes are TRBV7-3 and TRBJ2-7; D possibly corresponds to TRBD1 (6 bases). The sequencing here drew on peripheral blood, taken before any cancer treatment. The receptor was isolated from a female donor older than 55 with stage I lung adenocarcinoma. Here the CDR3 DNA reads TGTGCCAGCAGCCAAGGACAGTATTACGAGCAGTACTTC. Amino acid sequence: CASSQGQYYEQYF.